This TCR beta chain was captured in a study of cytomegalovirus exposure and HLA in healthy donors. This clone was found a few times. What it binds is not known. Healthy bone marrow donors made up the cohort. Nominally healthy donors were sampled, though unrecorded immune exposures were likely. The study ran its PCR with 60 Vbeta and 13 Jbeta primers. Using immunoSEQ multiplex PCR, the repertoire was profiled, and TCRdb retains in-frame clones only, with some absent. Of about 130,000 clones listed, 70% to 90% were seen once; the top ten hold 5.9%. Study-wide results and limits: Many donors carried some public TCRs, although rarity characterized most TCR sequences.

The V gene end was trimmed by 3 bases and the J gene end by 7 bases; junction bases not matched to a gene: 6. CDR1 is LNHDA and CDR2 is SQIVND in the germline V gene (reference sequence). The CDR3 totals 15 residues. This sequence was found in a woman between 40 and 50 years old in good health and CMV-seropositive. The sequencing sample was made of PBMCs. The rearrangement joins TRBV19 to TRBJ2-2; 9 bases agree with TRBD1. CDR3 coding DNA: TGTGCCAGTAGTATTGACAGGGGGAAGAACGGGGAGCTGTTTTTT. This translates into CASSIDRGKNGELFF.